These 10 T cell receptor beta chains share one sample of origin, sequenced in a study of T cells in Graves' hyperthyroidism and ophthalmopathy. RNA transcripts yielded amplified TCR beta CDR3 regions. The TCR CDR3 was amplified in a first-round RT-PCR using the HTBI primer set. TCRdb used MiXCR to reprocess the multiplex PCR reads, holding one entry per CDR3 protein. Of approximately 400,000 distinct CDR3 sequences in the sample, approximately 14% were seen once. The sequenced sample consisted of blood. The source of these receptors is a young woman with Graves' hyperthyroidism.

This clonotype was seen at least ten times. The CDR3 DNA follows: TGTGCCAGCAGGTGGGGGACAGGGTCCTACGAGCAGTACTTC. Its protein product is CASRWGTGSYEQYF. The V call is TRBV6-2 or TRBV6-3, the J call TRBJ2-7; TRBD1 matches 9 bases. J gave up 1 base and V 6 bases, and 4 bases lay outside the gene matches. The CDR3 loop spans 14 amino acids. The germline V gene has CDR1 MNHEY and CDR2 SVGEGT.

This sequence joins TRBV6-1 and TRBJ1-5; 8 nucleotides line up with TRBD1. With 6 bases clipped from V and 0 bases from J, the junction kept 10 bases outside the gene matches. Germline V gives CDR1 MNHNS, CDR2 SASEGT. The CDR3 runs 17 residues. The CDR3 DNA reads TGTGCCAGCAGCGGACCCGACAGGGGCTATAGCAATCAGCCCCAGCATTTT. It specifies CASSGPDRGYSNQPQHF.

This clonotype has just a few counts. The rearrangement joins TRBV12-3 or TRBV12-4 to TRBJ2-7; the match to TRBD2 covers 15 bases. With V trimmed by 7 bases and J by 0 bases, 4 bases remained unmatched. The CDR3 is made up of 16 amino acids. The CDR3 loop reads CASTRTSGRASYEQYF. In DNA, the CDR3 is TGTGCCAGCACCCGGACTAGCGGGAGGGCCTCCTACGAGCAGTACTTC.

This clonotype was counted only a few times. The J gene is TRBJ2-7, the V gene TRBV11-1; the D gene is possibly TRBD2 (5 bases). V was cut by 2 bases and J by 1 base, with 15 bases left in between. CDR1 is SGHAT and CDR2 is FQDESV in the germline V gene (reference sequence). The CDR3 runs to 16 residues. CDR3 coding DNA: TGTGCCAGCAGCTTAATCGGGATCCAAATTTCCTACGAGCAGTACTTC. Translating gives CASSLIGIQISYEQYF.

This clonotype was recorded many times. V is TRBV20-1 and J is TRBJ2-5, with 7 positions matching TRBD1. This CDR3 spans 15 amino acids. After removal of 6 bases from V and 7 bases from J, the junction contained 17 bases not matched to a gene. In germline, CDR1 is DFQATT, CDR2 SNEGSKA (reference sequence). CDR3 region: CSATPGQLRFRTQYF. The CDR3 DNA sequence: TGCAGTGCGACCCCGGGACAGTTAAGATTCCGGACCCAGTACTTC.

The rearrangement joins TRBV18 to TRBJ1-1, with a tentative D call TRBD1 (6 bases). V lost 2 bases and J lost 4, with 14 bases in between. CDR1 and CDR2 from the germline V gene are KGHSH and LQKENI. This CDR3 has 15 residues. In DNA form, the CDR3 reads TGTGCCAGCTCACCAGTGGGGGGGGCTTCCACTGAAGCTTTCTTT. Translated: CASSPVGGASTEAFF.

The J gene is TRBJ2-7, the V gene TRBV20-1; no clear D. The V and J ends lost 0 bases and 2 bases respectively, with 11 bases between them. The V gene's germline CDR1 is DFQATT and CDR2 SNEGSKA (reference sequence). The CDR3 extends over 14 amino acids. The CDR3 sequence is CSARESRLTYEQYF. CDR3 coding DNA: TGCAGTGCTAGAGAATCCAGACTGACCTACGAGCAGTACTTC.

This clonotype was counted only a few times. The chain joins TRBV9 to TRBJ2-3; 16 positions match TRBD2. Losses at the gene ends were 4 bases for V and 7 bases for J; bases not matched to a gene: 6. Germline lookup yields CDR1 SGDLS and CDR2 YYNGEE. The CDR3 spans 16 residues. The DNA for the CDR3 is TGTGCCAGCAGCATTGGGACTAGCGGGGGGGCACATACGCAGTATTTT. Amino acid sequence: CASSIGTSGGAHTQYF.

This clonotype was picked up many times. The gene calls are TRBV20-1 and TRBJ2-3; no reliable D call. The CDR3 consists of 14 residues. Deletions cut 6 bases from V and 0 bases from J, with 13 bases between. The germline V gene has CDR1 DFQATT and CDR2 SNEGSKA (reference sequence). The CDR3 DNA follows: TGCAGTGCCCCGCGAATTACTAGCACAGATACGCAGTATTTT. Its translation: CSAPRITSTDTQYF.

This clonotype was detected ten times or more. The J gene is TRBJ2-3, the V gene TRBV7-9; D unresolved. V lost 2 bases, J lost 8 bases, and 14 bases lay in between. The CDR3 extends over 14 amino acids. CDR1 is SEHNR, CDR2 FQNEAQ, per germline (reference sequence). The chain's CDR3 is CASSLFTATATQYF. CDR3 bases: TGTGCCAGCAGCTTATTTACGGCGACTGCTACGCAGTATTTT.